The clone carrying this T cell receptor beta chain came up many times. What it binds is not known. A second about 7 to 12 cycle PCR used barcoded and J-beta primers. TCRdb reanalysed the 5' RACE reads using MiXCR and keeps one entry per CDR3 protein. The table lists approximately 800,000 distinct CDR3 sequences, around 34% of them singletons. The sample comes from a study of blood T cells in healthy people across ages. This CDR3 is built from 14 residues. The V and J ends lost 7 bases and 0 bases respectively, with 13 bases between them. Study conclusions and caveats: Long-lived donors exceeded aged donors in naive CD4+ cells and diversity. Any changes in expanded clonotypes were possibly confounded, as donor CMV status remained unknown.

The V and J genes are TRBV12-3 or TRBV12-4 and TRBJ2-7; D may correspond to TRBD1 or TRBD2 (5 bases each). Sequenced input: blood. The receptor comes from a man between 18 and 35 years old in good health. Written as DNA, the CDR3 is TGTGCCAGCACCCGGGACGGAAACTCCTACGAGCAGTACTTC. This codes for CASTRDGNSYEQYF.